One and the same sample provided the 17 T cell receptor beta chains below, sequenced in a study of T cells in tuberculosis. Measured with immunoSEQ multiplex PCR; TCRdb has only the in-frame clones, and not every one. The sample lists fewer than 40,000 clones, 95% to 97% occurring once. Sequencing input: PBMCs. The receptors originated from a donor aged 10-30 years with latent tuberculosis or without tuberculosis infection.

The count of this clone is one. The chain carries TRBV6-6 and TRBJ1-4; 7 bases are shared with TRBD1. Germline-derived CDR1 and CDR2 are MNHNY and SVGAGI (reference sequence). The length of the CDR3 is 15 residues. The V and J ends lost 5 bases and 3 bases, in that order; junction bases with no gene match: 6. The CDR3 nucleotides are TGTGCCAGCAGTGATAGGGACAGCTCTAATGAAAAACTGTTTTTT. This translates into CASSDRDSSNEKLFF.

V usage is TRBV18 and J usage is TRBJ1-2; possible D gene TRBD1, 5 bases. This CDR3 has 14 amino acids. In germline, CDR1 is KGHSH, CDR2 LQKENI. V lost 2 bases and J 8 bases, leaving 15 bases between the germline ends. CDR3 region: CASSPGAAERGYTF. The CDR3 nucleotides are TGTGCCAGCTCACCAGGGGCGGCGGAGAGAGGCTACACCTTC. Combining the CDR3 with reference TRBV18 and TRBJ1-2 gives the whole variable domain NAGVMQNPRHLVRRRGQEARLRCSPMKGHSHVYWYRQLPEEGLKFMVYLQKENIIDESGMPKERFSAEFPKEGPSILRIQQVVRGDSAAYFCASSPGAAERGYTFGSGTRLTVV.

The chain carries TRBV19 and TRBJ2-3; maybe TRBD2 (6 bases). This CDR3 has 14 residues. Germline CDR1 reads LNHDA; CDR2 reads SQIVND (reference sequence). V dropped 7 bases and J dropped 3 bases, with 14 bases sitting between them. DNA for the CDR3: TGTGCCAGTAATGTAAGGAGGGATACAGATACGCAGTATTTT. Its translation is CASNVRRDTDTQYF. The full variable domain, in which reference TRBV19 and TRBJ2-3 provide the parts outside the CDR3, is DGGITQSPKYLFRKEGQNVTLSCEQNLNHDAMYWYRQDPGQGLRLIYYSQIVNDFQKGDIAEGYSVSREKKESFPLTVTSAQKNPTAFYLCASNVRRDTDTQYFGPGTRLTVL.

This clone has only one observation. V gene TRBV6-6 combines with J gene TRBJ1-1; unclear D gene. Trimming pared 2 bases from V and 7 bases from J, leaving 11 bases between. The CDR3 sequence is 13 residues long. Germline V CDR1 and CDR2: MNHNY, SVGAGI (reference sequence). CDR3: CASSYAGKDEAFF. In nucleotides, the CDR3 is TGTGCCAGCAGTTACGCGGGGAAGGATGAAGCTTTCTTT.

This clone was counted once. The chain carries TRBV6-5 and TRBJ2-7; possibly TRBD1 for D (6 bases). Trimming stripped 0 bases from V and 2 bases from J, with 11 bases between. The germline CDR1 and CDR2 sequences are MNHEY and SVGAGI. This CDR3 comprises 15 residues. The CDR3 DNA reads TGTGCCAGCAGTTACTCGCGTCGGACAGCCTACGAGCAGTACTTC. This encodes CASSYSRRTAYEQYF.

The chain links TRBV7-2 to TRBJ2-1; D may be TRBD1 (5 bases). The CDR3 is 15 amino acids. Germline CDR1 and CDR2: SGHTA and FQGNSA. V was trimmed by 5 bases and J by 6 bases, leaving 17 bases between them. CDR3: CASSQAVWGGNEQFF. The CDR3 nucleotides are TGTGCCAGCAGCCAGGCCGTTTGGGGCGGCAATGAGCAGTTCTTC.

The chain combines TRBV6-5 with TRBJ1-1; 7 bases align to TRBD1. Germline V gives CDR1 MNHEY, CDR2 SVGAGI. The ends lost 6 bases at V and 1 base at J; junction bases unmatched: 8. The CDR3 is made up of 15 amino acids. The CDR3 is CASRPEWTGNTEAFF. CDR3 bases: TGTGCCAGCAGGCCCGAATGGACAGGGAACACTGAAGCTTTCTTT.

This clone showed up just once. The chain links TRBV9 to TRBJ2-1, with a possible D match to TRBD2 (6 bases). Trimming removed 4 bases at V and 7 bases at J, with 15 bases between. CDR3 size: 14 residues. From germline, CDR1 is SGDLS and CDR2 YYNGEE. The CDR3 loop reads CASSPSGSKNEQFF. In nucleotides, the CDR3 is TGTGCCAGCAGCCCCTCCGGGAGTAAAAATGAGCAGTTCTTC.

The rearrangement uses TRBV5-1 and TRBJ2-7; TRBD2 might be the D (5 bases). This CDR3 is 17 amino acids long. Trimming left V 0 bases short and J 0 bases short, with 16 bases between. CDR1 is SGHRS and CDR2 is YFSETQ in the germline V gene. The CDR3 DNA is TGCGCCAGCAGCTTGGGAGTCGGAGGATGGAGCTCCTACGAGCAGTACTTC. Translation: CASSLGVGGWSSYEQYF.

This sequence joins TRBV5-1 and TRBJ1-1, with TRBD1 as a possible D gene (6 bases). The CDR3 loop spans 15 amino acids. Deletions cut 4 bases from V and 1 base from J, with 14 bases between. CDR1 and CDR2 from the germline V gene are SGHRS and YFSETQ. Here the CDR3 DNA reads TGCGCCAGCAGCCCTGGGACACAGCCGAACACTGAAGCTTTCTTT. Protein product: CASSPGTQPNTEAFF.

The chain has TRBV5-6 and TRBJ2-3; 8 bases are shared with TRBD2. J gave up 2 bases and V 6 bases, and 14 bases lay outside the gene matches. Looked up from germline, CDR1 is SGHDT and CDR2 is YYEEEE. The CDR3 is 17 residues long. The CDR3 region has the DNA TGTGCCAGCACCACGGGAGGGGCGGGGGGACCCACAGATACGCAGTATTTT. It translates to CASTTGGAGGPTDTQYF.

This chain joins TRBV13 and TRBJ2-7; TRBD1 is a possible D gene (5 bases). The CDR3 is 14 amino acids. Germline values: CDR1 PRHDT, CDR2 FYEKMQ (reference sequence). The V and J ends lost 5 bases and 9 bases respectively, with 20 bases between them. The CDR3: CASSPGTGSIWQYF. The DNA of the CDR3 is TGTGCCAGCAGCCCCGGAACAGGCTCTATTTGGCAGTACTTC.

This chain uses TRBV28 with TRBJ1-3, with a weak D call TRBD1 (5 bases). Trimming removed 6 bases from V and 7 bases from J, with 22 bases in between. CDR1 MDHEN and CDR2 SYDVKM come from the germline V gene. CDR3 length: 16 amino acids. The CDR3 bases are TGTGCCAGCAGGAGGACGGAAGGAGTTGGGGGGAACACCATATATTTT. This translates into CASRRTEGVGGNTIYF.

This chain joins TRBV10-3 and TRBJ2-1; 8 bases are shared with TRBD2. Germline values: CDR1 ENHRY, CDR2 SYGVKD. The CDR3 covers 16 residues. V lost 2 bases and J lost 2; bases outside the gene matches: 5. As DNA, the CDR3 is TGTGCCATCAGTGAGCCGTACGGGAGGGCCTACAATGAGCAGTTCTTC. Translation gives CAISEPYGRAYNEQFF.

The chain recombines TRBV28 with TRBJ1-1; D is possibly TRBD1 (5 bases). CDR1 is MDHEN, CDR2 SYDVKM, per germline. The CDR3 contains 12 residues. CDR3 amino acids: CVSEGWGTEAFF. For the CDR3, the DNA is TGTGTGTCGGAGGGGTGGGGGACTGAAGCTTTCTTT.

Concerning this clone itself: A read error may account for a junction end that differs from germline. The rearrangement links TRBV5-8 to TRBJ2-5; D is unresolved. The CDR3 runs to 16 residues. The germline V gene encodes CDR1 SGHTS and CDR2 YDEGEE. CDR3: CASSTRPKQTQGTQYF. Written as DNA, the CDR3 is TGTGCCAGCAGCACCCGACCGAAACAGACCCAAGGGACCCAGTACTTC.

This chain joins TRBV6-4 and TRBJ2-3; 7 bases line up with TRBD1. After removal of 0 bases from V and 3 bases from J, the junction contained 6 bases not matched to a gene. The CDR3 covers 16 residues. Germline CDR1 is MRHNA and CDR2 is SNTAGT. This chain's CDR3 is CASSDSWTGETDTQYF. CDR3 coding DNA: TGTGCCAGCAGTGACTCCTGGACAGGCGAAACAGATACGCAGTATTTT.